Shown below are 21 T cell receptor beta chains from a single sample sequenced in a study of blood T cell repertoires in COVID-19. The data were produced by immunoSEQ multiplex PCR, yet TCRdb's version contains in-frame clones alone and is incomplete. The sample has roughly 21,000 clones, around 82% seen once. Sequencing was carried out using peripheral blood. The origin of the receptors is a human donor in a cohort sampled during active COVID-19.

The chain combines TRBV7-8 with TRBJ1-6; D not resolved. Germline V CDR1 and CDR2: SGHVS, FQNEAQ. This CDR3 is 15 amino acids long. Trimming cost V 1 base and J 7 bases, with 11 bases left between them. The DNA for the CDR3 is TGTGCCAGCAGCTTAGAAGCGGCTCACAATTCACCCCTCCACTTT. Translating it yields CASSLEAAHNSPLHF.

This chain uses TRBV10-3 with TRBJ1-4; D not certain. The CDR3 contains 13 residues. Germline CDR1 and CDR2: ENHRY and SYGVKD. V lost 7 bases and J 4 bases, leaving 10 bases between the germline ends. CDR3 DNA sequence: TGTGCCATCAATCGGGGTAATAATGAAAAACTGTTTTTT. This translates into CAINRGNNEKLFF.

V and J are TRBV2 and TRBJ1-5, with 8 bases that match TRBD1. The germline CDR1 and CDR2 sequences are SNHLY and FYNNEI. The CDR3 extends over 15 amino acids. V lost 7 bases to trimming and J lost 3 bases; unmatched junction nucleotides: 8. The CDR3 sequence: CASKGETGANQPQHF. The CDR3 coding sequence is TGTGCCAGCAAGGGGGAGACAGGGGCCAATCAGCCCCAGCATTTT.

The V gene is TRBV3-1 (or the pseudogene TRBV3-2), the J gene TRBJ2-3, with TRBD1 as a possible D gene (6 bases). Between the trimmed V and J ends, which lost 3 bases and 4 bases, there was a span of 17 bases. The length of the CDR3 is 16 residues. Germline assignment: CDR1 LGHDT and CDR2 YNNKEL (reference sequence). In DNA, the CDR3 is TGTGCCAGCAGCCATATAATGGGACACAGGGCAGATACGCAGTATTTT. It codes for CASSHIMGHRADTQYF.

The table lists this clone with a count of one. This chain joins TRBV4-1 and TRBJ1-4, with D hard to call. The CDR3 sequence is 13 residues long. Germline loops: CDR1 MGHRA, CDR2 YSYEKL. The V gene lost 2 bases and the J gene lost 8 bases, with 9 bases spanning the gap. CDR3 DNA sequence: TGCGCCAGCAGCCAACCGGGTGCGGAAAAACTGTTTTTT. Translation gives CASSQPGAEKLFF.

The chain couples TRBV11-3 to TRBJ2-7, with D maybe TRBD2 (6 bases). V was trimmed by 1 base and J by 0 bases, leaving 7 bases between them. The CDR3 runs 14 residues. Germline CDR1 and CDR2: SGHNT and YENEEA. The chain's CDR3 is CASSLAGVSYEQYF. The DNA for the CDR3 is TGTGCCAGCAGCTTAGCGGGGGTCTCCTACGAGCAGTACTTC.

The chain employs TRBV7-6 and TRBJ2-6; 8 bases fit TRBD1. With V trimmed by 5 bases and J by 0 bases, 6 bases remained unmatched. This CDR3 spans 17 amino acids. The germline gives CDR1 SGHVS, CDR2 FNYEAQ. CDR3 coding DNA: TGTGCCAGCAGCGGTGGACAGGGAGCCTCTGGGGCCAACGTCCTGACTTTC. Its protein product is CASSGGQGASGANVLTF.

This chain links TRBV19 with TRBJ2-7; 7 nucleotides match TRBD1. V lost 8 bases to trimming and J lost 2 bases; unmatched junction nucleotides: 9. Germline CDR1 reads LNHDA; CDR2 reads SQIVND (reference sequence). The CDR3 covers 14 residues. This CDR3 is CASGSDRVTYEQYF. In DNA, the CDR3 is TGTGCCAGTGGTAGTGACAGGGTCACCTACGAGCAGTACTTC. The whole variable domain, remainder taken from reference TRBV19 and TRBJ2-7, is DGGITQSPKYLFRKEGQNVTLSCEQNLNHDAMYWYRQDPGQGLRLIYYSQIVNDFQKGDIAEGYSVSREKKESFPLTVTSAQKNPTAFYLCASGSDRVTYEQYFGPGTRLTVT.

The chain joins TRBV6-5 to TRBJ1-5; no reliable D call. Germline values: CDR1 MNHEY, CDR2 SVGAGI. The germline V and J ends were trimmed by 0 bases and 6 bases, with 6 bases remaining between them. This CDR3 has 13 amino acids. CDR3 nucleotide sequence: TGTGCCAGCAGTTACTCGCCAGGTCAGCCCCAGCATTTT. Encoded protein: CASSYSPGQPQHF.

The chain combines TRBV7-2 with TRBJ2-3; 11 nucleotides line up with TRBD2. There are 15 residues in the CDR3. Germline CDR1 is SGHTA and CDR2 is FQGNSA. Losses at the gene ends were 3 bases for V and 3 bases for J; bases not matched to a gene: 2. The CDR3 coding sequence is TGTGCCAGCAGCTTCTCTAGCGGGGGGACAGATACGCAGTATTTT. Its translation is CASSFSSGGTDTQYF. Supplemented by reference TRBV7-2 and TRBJ2-3, the full variable domain reads GAGVSQSPSNKVTEKGKDVELRCDPISGHTALYWYRQSLGQGLEFLIYFQGNSAPDKSGLPSDRFSAERTGGSVSTLTIQRTQQEDSAVYLCASSFSSGGTDTQYFGPGTRLTVL.

This rearrangement joins TRBV6-5 to TRBJ2-7; no firm D call. V was trimmed by 5 bases and J by 0 bases, leaving 14 bases between them. The CDR3 extends over 15 amino acids. Per the germline V gene, CDR1 is MNHEY and CDR2 is SVGAGI. The CDR3 sequence: CASSRSQRSSYEQYF. The DNA of the CDR3 is TGTGCCAGCAGTCGGAGCCAGAGGAGCTCCTACGAGCAGTACTTC.

This chain links TRBV18 with TRBJ1-4; possibly TRBD1 for D (5 bases). The V gene's germline CDR1 is KGHSH and CDR2 LQKENI. This CDR3 is built from 13 residues. Trimming stripped 6 bases from V and 6 bases from J, with 11 bases between. CDR3 sequence: CASSRQRDEKLFF. In nucleotides, the CDR3 is TGTGCCAGCTCGAGACAGCGAGATGAAAAACTGTTTTTT.

The genes are TRBV3-1 (or the pseudogene TRBV3-2) and TRBJ1-3, with a tentative D call TRBD1 (6 bases). Germline V gene lookup returns CDR1 LGHDT and CDR2 YNNKEL (reference sequence). V lost 8 bases and J 1 base, leaving 15 bases between the germline ends. This CDR3 is built from 15 residues. Here the CDR3 reads CASVGQWPSGNTIYF. CDR3 in DNA: TGTGCCAGCGTTGGACAGTGGCCGTCTGGAAACACCATATATTTT.

J is TRBJ2-5 and V is TRBV15, with D possibly matching TRBD1 (5 bases). Per germline, CDR1 LNHNV and CDR2 YYDKDF (reference sequence). V lost 0 bases, J lost 5 bases, and 13 bases lay in between. This CDR3 is 15 amino acids long. The CDR3 region has the DNA TGTGCCACCAGCAGAGAAAGGCCAAGGGGTGAGACCCAGTACTTC. Its protein product is CATSRERPRGETQYF.

The chain couples TRBV5-4 to TRBJ2-3; 7 bases fit TRBD2. The CDR3 runs 15 residues. CDR1 SGHNT and CDR2 YYREEE come from the germline V gene (reference sequence). V lost 4 bases, J lost 6 bases, and 11 bases stayed unmatched. The CDR3 DNA is TGTGCCAGCAGCCAAATCGGGGGGAAGGAGGATACGCAGTATTTT. Encoded protein: CASSQIGGKEDTQYF.

The chain recombines TRBV29-1 with TRBJ1-5, with 7 positions matching TRBD1. V dropped 6 bases and J dropped 4; count of bases not matched to a gene: 12. Germline V gene data show CDR1 as SQVTM and CDR2 as ANQGSEA. This CDR3 comprises 15 residues. CDR3 nucleotides: TGCAGCGTGGGCCTCTGGGCAGGGGGAAATCAGCCCCAGCATTTT. Translating gives CSVGLWAGGNQPQHF.

The V and J genes are TRBV28 and TRBJ2-3; 11 bases align to TRBD2. This CDR3 is built from 18 residues. Unmatched junction bases numbered 9, after V lost 2 bases and J lost 2 bases. Germline CDR1 MDHEN, CDR2 SYDVKM. CDR3 nucleotides: TGTGCCAGCAGTTTACCCCGACTAGCGGGACTCTACACAGATACGCAGTATTTT. This codes for CASSLPRLAGLYTDTQYF.

The gene calls are TRBV5-1 and TRBJ1-1, with D hard to call. Germline-derived CDR1 and CDR2 are SGHRS and YFSETQ. The CDR3 contains 13 residues. Trimming pared 4 bases from V and 1 base from J, leaving 8 bases between. This CDR3 reads CASSLQSNTEAFF. Here the CDR3 DNA reads TGCGCCAGCAGCCTGCAGTCGAACACTGAAGCTTTCTTT.

This chain connects TRBV6-5 to TRBJ1-6, with 7 nucleotides matching TRBD1. V lost 7 bases, J lost 9 bases, and 9 bases stayed unmatched. The CDR3 has 14 residues. Germline V CDR1 and CDR2: MNHEY, SVGAGI. This chain's CDR3 is CASIINRGISPLHF. Here the CDR3 DNA reads TGTGCCAGCATAATAAACAGGGGTATTTCACCCCTCCACTTT.

The chain carries TRBV11-3 and TRBJ2-7, with TRBD1 as a possible D gene (5 bases). Per germline, CDR1 SGHNT and CDR2 YENEEA. Trimming pared 4 bases from V and 1 base from J, leaving 17 bases between. The CDR3 contains 16 residues. The chain's CDR3 is CASSSNTGVGSYEQYF. CDR3 bases: TGTGCCAGCAGCTCAAATACAGGAGTAGGGTCCTACGAGCAGTACTTC. Looking up the rest from reference TRBV11-3 and TRBJ2-7 gives the full variable domain: EAGVVQSPRYKIIEKKQPVAFWCNPISGHNTLYWYLQNLGQGPELLIRYENEEAVDDSQLPKDRFSAERLKGVDSTLKIQPAELGDSAVYLCASSSNTGVGSYEQYFGPGTRLTVT.

V gene TRBV19 combines with J gene TRBJ2-5; weak D call: TRBD1 (7 bases). CDR1 is LNHDA and CDR2 is SQIVND in the germline V gene (reference sequence). V was cut by 3 bases and J by 7 bases, with 18 bases left in between. The CDR3 has 15 residues. CDR3 nucleotide sequence: TGTGCCAGTAGTATTTCGGGAGACAGGGTGGCGACCCAGTACTTC. Translated: CASSISGDRVATQYF.